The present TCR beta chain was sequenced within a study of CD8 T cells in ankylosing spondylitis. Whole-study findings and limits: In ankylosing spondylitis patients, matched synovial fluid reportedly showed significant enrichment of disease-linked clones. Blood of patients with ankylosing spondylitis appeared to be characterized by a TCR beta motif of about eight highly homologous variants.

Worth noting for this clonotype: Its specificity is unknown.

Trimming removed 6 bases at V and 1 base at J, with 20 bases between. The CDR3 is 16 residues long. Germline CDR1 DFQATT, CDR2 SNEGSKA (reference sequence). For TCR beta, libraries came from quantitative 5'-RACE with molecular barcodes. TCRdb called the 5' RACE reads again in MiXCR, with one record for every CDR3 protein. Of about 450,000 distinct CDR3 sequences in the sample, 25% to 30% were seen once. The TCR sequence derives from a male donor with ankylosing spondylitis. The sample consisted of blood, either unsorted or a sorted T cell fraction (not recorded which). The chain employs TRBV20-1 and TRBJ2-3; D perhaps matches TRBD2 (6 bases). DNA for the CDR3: TGCAGTGCAGCTTTCGGGAGCTGGTCAGGCACAGATACGCAGTATTTT. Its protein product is CSAAFGSWSGTDTQYF.